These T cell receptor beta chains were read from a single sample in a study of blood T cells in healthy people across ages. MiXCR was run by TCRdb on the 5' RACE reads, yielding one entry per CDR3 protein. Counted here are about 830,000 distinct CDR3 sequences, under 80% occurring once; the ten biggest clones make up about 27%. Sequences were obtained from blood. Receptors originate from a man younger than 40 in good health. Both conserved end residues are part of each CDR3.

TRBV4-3,CASSQWVQGDEQYF
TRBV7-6,CASSLAGGPPDTRYF
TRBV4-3,CASSQEGPGGTDTQYF
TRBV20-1,CSASLSYEQYF
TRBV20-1,CSALPGTGTYEQYF
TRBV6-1,CASMGVPTGWETQYF
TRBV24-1,CATSGDGVSHNEQFF
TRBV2,CASSLQRGADTQYF
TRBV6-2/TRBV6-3,CASSYGDRNQPQHF
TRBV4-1,CASSQDHSTDAQYF
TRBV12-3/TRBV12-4,CASSLNLVAGGCEQYF
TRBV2,CASSEPVGGWGNTQYF
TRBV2,CASSEDGTNYGYTF
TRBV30,CAWRAGQGHNQPQHF
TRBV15,CATSQGGGRQPQHF
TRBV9,CASSVGGSSYEQYF
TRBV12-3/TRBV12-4,CASRGGSDYEQYF
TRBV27,CASSLSRAAHEQYF
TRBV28,CASSFRGGPPYEQYF
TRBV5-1,CASSWGTKQAAETQYF
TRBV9,CASSPEGRAGTPYEQYF
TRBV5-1,CASSLLVVGNNEQFF
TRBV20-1,CSASPGNRANSPLHF
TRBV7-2,CASSLVGGRSPGQGNNGYTF
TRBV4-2,CASSQVEGLTDTQYF
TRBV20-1,CSAREGSGGSYEQYF
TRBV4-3,CASSQAGSGGEQFF
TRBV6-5,CASRGTGATEAFF
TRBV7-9,CASSLAENYGYTF
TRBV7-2,CASSLAAGTHNEQFF
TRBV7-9,CASSLDTWTGYTF
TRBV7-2,CASTTIAGGLNGQYF
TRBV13,CASSGGTRLSEQYF
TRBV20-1,CSALDRGIQPQHF
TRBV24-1,CATSSGTSRPYEQYF
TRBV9,CASSVVGSGGETQYF
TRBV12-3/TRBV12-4,CASSTDSISYNEQFF
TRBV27,CASSISGQGNNEQFF
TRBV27,CASSYSGDTEAFF
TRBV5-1,CASSLWTHEDEQYF
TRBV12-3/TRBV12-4,CASSPALASAAQYF
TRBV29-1,CSVDTGSYNERFF
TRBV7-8,CASSPRTALRGYTF
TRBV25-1,CASTEGAGGYTF
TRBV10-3,CAISEVRGGGGRPPDTQYF
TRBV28,CASSYQGTTYEQYF
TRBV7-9,CASSPLSGGHQETQYF
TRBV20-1,CSAPAVLEVAKNIQYF
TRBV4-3,CASSQSWGQETQYF
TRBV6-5,CASSVDRDSGYTF
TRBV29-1,CSVLGRTSGANVLTF
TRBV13,CASSPKQGGPDTQYF
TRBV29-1,CSVEDRGSEETDTQYF
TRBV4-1,CASSQVGPEQFF